A single T cell receptor beta chain is shown here with its context. The target of this receptor is not known. The input lacks base qualities; no much larger clone sits a single base away. From cysteine to phenylalanine, the CDR3 is 15 amino acids long. Just the 45-base CDR3 DNA is kept, in frame starting at base 1. V and J are trimmed by 5 bases and 2 bases, and the gene matches miss 4 bases of the junction. CDR1 SGHVS and CDR2 FQNEAQ are derived from the germline V gene. TCR CDR3 regions were amplified from genomic DNA by multiplex PCR using the deep immunoSEQ assay. Genomic DNA extracted from each cell subset was distributed evenly over all wells of several immunoSEQ 96-well plates, and each plate served as one replicate. For unsorted PBMC, around 300 ng of genomic DNA, equivalent to around 30,000 T cell genomes, went into each replicate PCR. Ten immunoSEQ deep assay plates were used to sequence the unsorted PBMC genomic DNA. The purified libraries were quantified using a Qubit 3.0 fluorometer, sized with a Bioanalyzer 2100, and then quantified again using the KAPA Library Quantification kit. Every immunoSEQ 96-well plate was sequenced on a dedicated single-read 150-cycle Illumina NextSeq 550 flow cell. The authors' pipeline ran thus. The immunoSEQ output contained only junctional sequences without quality scores, so filtering could not match that applied to full-length reads. Sequences were annotated with PyIR, a Python wrapper for IgBLAST v1.9, using IMGT germline references to assign V/J genes and CDR3. Reads were filtered out if the reads had weak V/J assignments (E-value above 1e-6), no CDR3, stop codons, out-of-frame junctions, or ambiguous translated residues. V3J clonotypes were defined by identical inferred V gene, J gene, and CDR3 amino acid sequence. To compute the percentage overlap between repertoires, the number of shared unique clonotypes was divided by the size of the smaller repertoire. Richness of each repertoire was evaluated using RTK rarefaction, the Chao1 estimator, and Recon v2.1 estimates of unobserved clonotypes. Sourced from immuneACCESS, this table was stored by TCRdb with only in-frame sequences that have V and J called. A share of the clones is absent; for the studies checked, an unresolved V gene accounts for under half, and the remainder has no known explanation. V and J calls and clone size follow that table, whereas D and trimming were derived from the DNA. Across this sample there are hundreds of thousands of clones, with around 77% seen only once. The top ten hold 12% of the sample.

This sample is drawn from a study of shared clonotypes between healthy human individuals (dated by TCRdb to the early 2020s). With respect to the entire study: The cohort comprised two women and a few men aged 18 to 49 years. Libraries were prepared and TCR repertoires were sequenced by different laboratories using diverse techniques, in order to increase sequencing depth and limit assay-specific biases. Blood TCR repertoires of a handful of healthy adults were deeply sequenced to estimate repertoire size and the extent of clonotype sharing between individuals. Per donor, leukapheresis produced somewhere between about 0.9 and 9.5 billion PBMCs. On the study overall, not on this receptor specifically: Pairwise subsampling indicated that sequencing depth was expected to affect the degree of clonotype sharing among donors. The genetic and exposure-history diversity represented was limited by the small number of donors. Only blood was sampled, and tissue TCR repertoires likely differ from those in blood.

The donors were healthy, HIV-negative adults with no recently reported acute infections or vaccinations. Only Caucasian adults living in Nashville, Tennessee, USA were represented among the donors. In the unsorted samples, some 94 million PBMCs were counted, and genomic DNA was extracted using the QIAamp DNA Blood Mini kit. Blood was obtained by leukapheresis, after which PBMCs were separated by Ficoll-Histopaque density gradient centrifugation and cryopreserved in liquid nitrogen vapor phase. This receptor chain uses TRBV7-8 and TRBJ2-1; 9 nucleotides in the junction match TRBD2. Sequenced material: PBMCs. The TCR sequence derives from a woman between 40 and 50 years old in good health. Some clones in this sample may be carry-over from other donors' samples. The encoded CDR3 is CASSVASGAYNEQFF. The DNA is as follows: TGTGCCAGCAGCGTCGCTAGCGGGGCCTACAATGAGCAGTTCTTC.